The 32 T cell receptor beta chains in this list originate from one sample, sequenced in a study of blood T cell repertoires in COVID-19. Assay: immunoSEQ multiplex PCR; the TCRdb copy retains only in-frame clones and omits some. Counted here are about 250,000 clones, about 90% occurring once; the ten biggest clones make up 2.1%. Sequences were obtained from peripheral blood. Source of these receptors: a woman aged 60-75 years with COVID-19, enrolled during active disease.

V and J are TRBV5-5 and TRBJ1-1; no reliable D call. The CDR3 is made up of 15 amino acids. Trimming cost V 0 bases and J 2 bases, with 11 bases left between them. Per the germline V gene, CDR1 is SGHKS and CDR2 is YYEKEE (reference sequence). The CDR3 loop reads CASSLEAWSNTEAFF. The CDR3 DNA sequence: TGTGCCAGCAGCTTGGAAGCTTGGAGCAACACTGAAGCTTTCTTT.

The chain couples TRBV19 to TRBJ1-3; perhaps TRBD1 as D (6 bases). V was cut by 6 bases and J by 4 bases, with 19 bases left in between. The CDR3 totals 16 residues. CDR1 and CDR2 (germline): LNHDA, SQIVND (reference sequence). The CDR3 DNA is TGTGCCAGTAGCCTGACAGGTCCTGCCGCGGGAAACACCATATATTTT. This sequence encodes CASSLTGPAAGNTIYF. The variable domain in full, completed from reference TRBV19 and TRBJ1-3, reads DGGITQSPKYLFRKEGQNVTLSCEQNLNHDAMYWYRQDPGQGLRLIYYSQIVNDFQKGDIAEGYSVSREKKESFPLTVTSAQKNPTAFYLCASSLTGPAAGNTIYFGEGSWLTVV.

In DNA, the CDR3 is TGTGCCAGCCCGGACCGGGGGAGGGAAGAGACCCAGTACTTC. It translates to CASPDRGREETQYF. This chain uses TRBV21-1 with TRBJ2-5; the table calls TRBD2, which could not be checked here. TRBV21-1 is deemed a pseudogene. This CDR3 is built from 14 residues.

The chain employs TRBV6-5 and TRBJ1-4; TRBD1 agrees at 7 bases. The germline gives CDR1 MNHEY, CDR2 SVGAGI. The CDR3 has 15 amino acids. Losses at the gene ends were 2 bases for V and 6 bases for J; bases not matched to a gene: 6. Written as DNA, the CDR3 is TGTGCCAGCAGTTACATCGGCAGGGGGGATGAAAAACTGTTTTTT. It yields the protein CASSYIGRGDEKLFF.

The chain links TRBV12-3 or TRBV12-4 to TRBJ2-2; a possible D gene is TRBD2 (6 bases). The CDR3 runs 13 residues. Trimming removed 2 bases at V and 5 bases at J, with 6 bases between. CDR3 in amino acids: CASSLRETGELFF. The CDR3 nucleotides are TGTGCCAGCAGTTTACGGGAGACCGGGGAGCTGTTTTTT.

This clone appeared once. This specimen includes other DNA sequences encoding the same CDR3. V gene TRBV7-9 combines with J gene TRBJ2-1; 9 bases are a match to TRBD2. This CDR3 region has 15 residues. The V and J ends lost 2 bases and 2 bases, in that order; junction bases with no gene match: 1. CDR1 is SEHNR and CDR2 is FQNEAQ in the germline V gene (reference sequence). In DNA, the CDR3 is TGTGCCAGCAGCTTAAGCGGGGGGCCCTACAATGAGCAGTTCTTC. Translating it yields CASSLSGGPYNEQFF. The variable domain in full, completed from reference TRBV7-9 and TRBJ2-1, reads DTGVSQNPRHKITKRGQNVTFRCDPISEHNRLYWYRQTLGQGPEFLTYFQNEAQLEKSRLLSDRFSAERPKGSFSTLEIQRTEQGDSAMYLCASSLSGGPYNEQFFGPGTRLTVL.

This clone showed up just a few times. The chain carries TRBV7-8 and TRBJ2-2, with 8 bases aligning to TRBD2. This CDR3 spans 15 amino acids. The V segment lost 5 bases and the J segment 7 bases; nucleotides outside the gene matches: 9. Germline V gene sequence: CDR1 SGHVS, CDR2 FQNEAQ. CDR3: CASSLGGGMFGELFF. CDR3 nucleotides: TGTGCCAGCAGCCTTGGCGGGGGGATGTTCGGGGAGCTGTTTTTT.

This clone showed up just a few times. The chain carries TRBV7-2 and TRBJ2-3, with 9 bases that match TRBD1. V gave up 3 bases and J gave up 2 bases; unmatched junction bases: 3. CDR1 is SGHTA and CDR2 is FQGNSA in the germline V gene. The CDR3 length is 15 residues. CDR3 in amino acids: CASSFDRGVTDTQYF. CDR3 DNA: TGTGCCAGCAGCTTCGACAGGGGGGTCACAGATACGCAGTATTTT.

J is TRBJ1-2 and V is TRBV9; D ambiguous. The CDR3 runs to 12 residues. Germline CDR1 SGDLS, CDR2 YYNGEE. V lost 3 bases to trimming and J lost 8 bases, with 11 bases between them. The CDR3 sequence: CASSAHEGGYTF. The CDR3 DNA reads TGTGCCAGCAGCGCCCATGAGGGAGGCTACACCTTC.

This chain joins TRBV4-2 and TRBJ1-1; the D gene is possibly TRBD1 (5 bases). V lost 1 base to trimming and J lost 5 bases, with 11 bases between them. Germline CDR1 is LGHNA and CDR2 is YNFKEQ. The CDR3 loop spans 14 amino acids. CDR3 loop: CASSQVEGRTEAFF. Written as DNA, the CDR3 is TGTGCCAGCAGCCAAGTCGAGGGGAGGACTGAAGCTTTCTTT.

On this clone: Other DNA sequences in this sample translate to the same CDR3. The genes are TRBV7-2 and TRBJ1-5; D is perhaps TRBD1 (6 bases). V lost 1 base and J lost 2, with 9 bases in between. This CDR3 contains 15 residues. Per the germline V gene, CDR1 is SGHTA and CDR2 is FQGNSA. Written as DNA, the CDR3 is TGTGCCAGCAGCTTAGAGGGGGTTCGCAATCAGCCCCAGCATTTT. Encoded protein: CASSLEGVRNQPQHF.

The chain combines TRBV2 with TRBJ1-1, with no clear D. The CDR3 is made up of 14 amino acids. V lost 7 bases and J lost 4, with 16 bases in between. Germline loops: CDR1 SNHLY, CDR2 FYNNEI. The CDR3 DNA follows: TGTGCCAGCATTGGGGAGGCGCATGGCACTGAAGCTTTCTTT. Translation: CASIGEAHGTEAFF.

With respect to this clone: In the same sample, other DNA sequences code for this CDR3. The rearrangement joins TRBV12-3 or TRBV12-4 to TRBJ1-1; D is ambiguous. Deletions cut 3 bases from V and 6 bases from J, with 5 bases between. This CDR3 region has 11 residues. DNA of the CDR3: TGTGCCAGCAGTTTTAGCGCTGAAGCTTTCTTT. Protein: CASSFSAEAFF.

CDR3 in amino acids: CASSGLAGVYNEQFF. CDR3 nucleotide sequence: TGTGCCAGCAGTGGGCTAGCGGGGGTCTACAATGAGCAGTTCTTC. The genes are TRBV5-6 and TRBJ2-1, with 10 bases identical to TRBD2. The CDR3 contains 15 residues. Germline values: CDR1 SGHDT, CDR2 YYEEEE. Germline trimming cut 5 bases from V and 3 bases from J; bases unmatched to any gene: 5.

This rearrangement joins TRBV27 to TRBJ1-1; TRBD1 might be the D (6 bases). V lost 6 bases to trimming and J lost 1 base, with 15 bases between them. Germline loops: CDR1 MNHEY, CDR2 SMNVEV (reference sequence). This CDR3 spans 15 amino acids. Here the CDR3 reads CASRPFGQSNTEAFF. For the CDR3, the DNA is TGTGCCAGCAGACCCTTTGGACAGTCGAACACTGAAGCTTTCTTT.

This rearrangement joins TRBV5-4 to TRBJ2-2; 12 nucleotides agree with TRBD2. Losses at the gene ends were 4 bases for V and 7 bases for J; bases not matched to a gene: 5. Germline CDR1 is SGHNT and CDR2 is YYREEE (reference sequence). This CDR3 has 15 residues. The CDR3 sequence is CASSPSGGALGELFF. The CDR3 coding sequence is TGTGCCAGCAGCCCTAGCGGGGGGGCTCTCGGGGAGCTGTTTTTT.

For the CDR3, the DNA is TGCAGCGTTGAAGATCGGACAGGTCTGAACACTGAAGCTTTCTTT. It codes for CSVEDRTGLNTEAFF. This chain connects TRBV29-1 to TRBJ1-1, with 7 positions matching TRBD1. CDR3 length: 15 residues. Germline V lookup: CDR1 SQVTM, CDR2 ANQGSEA. The ends lost 0 bases at V and 0 bases at J; junction bases unmatched: 4.

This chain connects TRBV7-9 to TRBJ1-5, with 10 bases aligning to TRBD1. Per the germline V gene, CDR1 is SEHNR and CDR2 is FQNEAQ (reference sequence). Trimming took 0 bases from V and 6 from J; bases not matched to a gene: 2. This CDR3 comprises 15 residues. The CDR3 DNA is TGTGCCAGCAGCTTAGCGACAGGGGGCGGTCAGCCCCAGCATTTT. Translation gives CASSLATGGGQPQHF.

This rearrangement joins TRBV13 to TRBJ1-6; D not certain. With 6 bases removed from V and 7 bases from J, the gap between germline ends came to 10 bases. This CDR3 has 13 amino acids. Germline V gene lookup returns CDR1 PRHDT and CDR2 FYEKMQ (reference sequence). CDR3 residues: CASSYRRNSPLHF. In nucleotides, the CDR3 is TGTGCCAGCAGTTACCGGCGGAATTCACCCCTCCACTTT.

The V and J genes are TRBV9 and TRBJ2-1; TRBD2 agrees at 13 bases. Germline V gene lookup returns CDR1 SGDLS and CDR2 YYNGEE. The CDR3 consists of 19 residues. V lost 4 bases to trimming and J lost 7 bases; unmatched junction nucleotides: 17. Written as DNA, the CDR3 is TGTGCCAGCAGCTGGGCACCGGGACTAGCGGGGCAGCTTCAGAATGAGCAGTTCTTC. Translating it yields CASSWAPGLAGQLQNEQFF.

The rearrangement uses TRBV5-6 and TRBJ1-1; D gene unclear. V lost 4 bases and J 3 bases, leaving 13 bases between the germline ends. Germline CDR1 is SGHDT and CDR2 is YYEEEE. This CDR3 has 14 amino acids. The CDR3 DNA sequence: TGTGCCAGCAGCCTCGGGCTCGGGGACACTGAAGCTTTCTTT. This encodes CASSLGLGDTEAFF.

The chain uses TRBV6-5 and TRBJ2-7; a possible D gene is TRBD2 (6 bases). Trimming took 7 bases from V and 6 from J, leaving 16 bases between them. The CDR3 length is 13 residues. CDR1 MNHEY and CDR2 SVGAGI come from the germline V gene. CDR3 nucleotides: TGTGCCAGCACCCAAAGTCAGGGACTCGAGCAGTACTTC. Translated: CASTQSQGLEQYF.

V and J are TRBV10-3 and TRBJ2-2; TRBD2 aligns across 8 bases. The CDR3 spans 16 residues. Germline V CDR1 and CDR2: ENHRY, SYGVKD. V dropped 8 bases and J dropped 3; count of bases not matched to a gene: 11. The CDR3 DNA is TGTGCCATCGCCCCGGGTGGGCGGGGGGACACCGGGGAGCTGTTTTTT. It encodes CAIAPGGRGDTGELFF.

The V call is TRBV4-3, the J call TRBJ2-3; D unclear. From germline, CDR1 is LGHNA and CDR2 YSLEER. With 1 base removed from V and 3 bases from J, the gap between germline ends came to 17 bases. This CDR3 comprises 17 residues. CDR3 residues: CASSQALGYPRTDTQYF. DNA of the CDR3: TGCGCCAGCAGCCAAGCACTCGGCTACCCTAGGACAGATACGCAGTATTTT.

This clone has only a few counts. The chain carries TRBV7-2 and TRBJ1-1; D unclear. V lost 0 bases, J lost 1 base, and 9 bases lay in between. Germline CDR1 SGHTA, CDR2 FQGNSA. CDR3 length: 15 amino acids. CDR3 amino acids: CASSLAGHPNTEAFF. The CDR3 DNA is TGTGCCAGCAGCTTAGCTGGGCACCCGAACACTGAAGCTTTCTTT.

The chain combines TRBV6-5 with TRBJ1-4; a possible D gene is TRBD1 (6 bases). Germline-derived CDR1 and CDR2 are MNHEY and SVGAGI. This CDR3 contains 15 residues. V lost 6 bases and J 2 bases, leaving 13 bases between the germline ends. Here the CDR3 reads CASRLQGLTNEKLFF. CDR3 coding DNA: TGTGCCAGCAGGCTCCAGGGGTTGACTAATGAAAAACTGTTTTTT.

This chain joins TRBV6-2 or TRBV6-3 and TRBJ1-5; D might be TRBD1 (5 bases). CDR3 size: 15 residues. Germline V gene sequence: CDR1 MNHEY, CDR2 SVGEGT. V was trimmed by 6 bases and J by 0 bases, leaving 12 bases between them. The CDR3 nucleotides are TGTGCCAGCAGCCAGACAGCTAATAGCAATCAGCCCCAGCATTTT. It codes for CASSQTANSNQPQHF.

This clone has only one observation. The CDR3, as DNA: TGTGCCAGCAGCGGGGGAGGGCTTAATGAAAAACTGTTTTTT. It yields the protein CASSGGGLNEKLFF. V usage is TRBV2 and J usage is TRBJ1-4; perhaps TRBD1 as D (5 bases). The V gene's germline CDR1 is SNHLY and CDR2 FYNNEI. There are 14 residues in the CDR3. Trimming left V 6 bases short and J 4 bases short, with 12 bases between.

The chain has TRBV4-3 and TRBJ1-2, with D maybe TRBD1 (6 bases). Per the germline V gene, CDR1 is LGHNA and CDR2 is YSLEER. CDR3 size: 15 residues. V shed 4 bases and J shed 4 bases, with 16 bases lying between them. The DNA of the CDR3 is TGCGCCAGCAGCCCCAGCCGACAGGTGTTCTATGGCTACACCTTC. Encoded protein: CASSPSRQVFYGYTF.

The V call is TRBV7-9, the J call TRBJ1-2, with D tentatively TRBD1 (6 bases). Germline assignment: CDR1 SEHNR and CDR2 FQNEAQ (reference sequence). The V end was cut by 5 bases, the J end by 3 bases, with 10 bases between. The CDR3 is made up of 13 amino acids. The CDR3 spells CASSRRQDYGYTF. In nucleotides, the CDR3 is TGTGCCAGCAGCAGGAGACAGGACTATGGCTACACCTTC.

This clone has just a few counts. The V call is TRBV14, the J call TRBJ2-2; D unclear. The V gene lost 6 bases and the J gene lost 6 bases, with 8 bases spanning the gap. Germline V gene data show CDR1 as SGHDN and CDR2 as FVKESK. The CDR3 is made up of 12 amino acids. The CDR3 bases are TGTGCCAGCAGACACCTCGCCGGGGAGCTGTTTTTT. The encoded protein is CASRHLAGELFF.

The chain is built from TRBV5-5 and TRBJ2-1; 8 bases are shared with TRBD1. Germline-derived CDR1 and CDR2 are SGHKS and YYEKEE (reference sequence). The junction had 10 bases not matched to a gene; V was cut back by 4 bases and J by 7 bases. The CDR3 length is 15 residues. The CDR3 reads CASSPRQGTWNEQFF. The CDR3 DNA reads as TGTGCCAGCAGCCCACGACAGGGGACTTGGAATGAGCAGTTCTTC. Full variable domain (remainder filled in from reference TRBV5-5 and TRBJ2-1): DAGVTQSPTHLIKTRGQQVTLRCSPISGHKSVSWYQQVLGQGPQFIFQYYEKEERGRGNFPDRFSARQFPNYSSELNVNALLLGDSALYLCASSPRQGTWNEQFFGPGTRLTVL.